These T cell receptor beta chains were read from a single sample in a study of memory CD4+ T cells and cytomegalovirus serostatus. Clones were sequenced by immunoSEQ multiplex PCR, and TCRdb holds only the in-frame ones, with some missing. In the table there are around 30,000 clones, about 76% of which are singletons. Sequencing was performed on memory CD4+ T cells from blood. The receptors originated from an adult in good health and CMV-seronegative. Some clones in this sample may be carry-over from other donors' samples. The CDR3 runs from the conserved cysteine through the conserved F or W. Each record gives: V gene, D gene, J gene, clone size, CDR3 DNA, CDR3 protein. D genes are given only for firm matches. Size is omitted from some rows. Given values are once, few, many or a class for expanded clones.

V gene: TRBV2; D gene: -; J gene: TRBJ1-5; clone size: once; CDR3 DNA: TGTGCCAGCAGCTTTCAGGGCGGCAATCAGCCCCAGCATTTT; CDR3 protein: CASSFQGGNQPQHF
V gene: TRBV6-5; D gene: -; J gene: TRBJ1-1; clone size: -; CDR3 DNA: TGTGCCAGCAGTTACAAGGGCACTGAAGCTTTCTTT; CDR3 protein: CASSYKGTEAFF
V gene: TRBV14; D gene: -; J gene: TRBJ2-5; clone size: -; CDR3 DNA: TGTGCCAGCACCTGGGCGGGGGCAGGCCCAGAGACCCAGTACTTC; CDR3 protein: CASTWAGAGPETQYF
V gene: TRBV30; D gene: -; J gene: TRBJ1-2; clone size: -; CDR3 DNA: TGTGCCTGGAGTGTACTAAACAGCGCGTATGGCTACACCTTC; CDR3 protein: CAWSVLNSAYGYTF
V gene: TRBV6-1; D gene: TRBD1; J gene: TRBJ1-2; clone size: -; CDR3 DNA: TGTGCCAGTTTTGAAAGGGGGACAGGGGTAAATGGCTACACCTTC; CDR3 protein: CASFERGTGVNGYTF
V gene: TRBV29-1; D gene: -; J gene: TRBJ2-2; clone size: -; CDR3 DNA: TGCAGCGTGACGGACAGCAGGACGAACACCGGGGAGCTGTTTTTT; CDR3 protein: CSVTDSRTNTGELFF
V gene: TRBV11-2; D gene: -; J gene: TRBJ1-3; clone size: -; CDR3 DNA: TGTGCCAGCAGCTTAATTAGGCACTCGGCCGGAAACACCATATATTTT; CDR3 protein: CASSLIRHSAGNTIYF
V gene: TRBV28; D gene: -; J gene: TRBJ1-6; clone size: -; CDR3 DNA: TGTGCCAGCAGCCGGGGGACGGCCTATAATTCACCCCTCCACTTT; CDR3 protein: CASSRGTAYNSPLHF
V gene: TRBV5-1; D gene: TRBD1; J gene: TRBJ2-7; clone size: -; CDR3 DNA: TGCGCCAGCAGCCTAGGAGGACAGGGGGGATCCTACGAGCAGTACTTC; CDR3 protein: CASSLGGQGGSYEQYF
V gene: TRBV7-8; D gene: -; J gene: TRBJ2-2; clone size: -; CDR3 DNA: TGTGCCAGCAGCATGACTAGTACCGGGGAGCTGTTTTTT; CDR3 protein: CASSMTSTGELFF
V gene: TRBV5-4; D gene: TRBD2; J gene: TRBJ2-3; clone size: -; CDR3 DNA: TGTGCCAGCAGCTTAGGACTAGCTGCGTCAGATACGCAGTATTTT; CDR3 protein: CASSLGLAASDTQYF
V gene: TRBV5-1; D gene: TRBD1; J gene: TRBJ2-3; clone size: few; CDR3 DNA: TGCGCCAGCAGCTATAGACAGGGCCCCACAGATACGCAGTATTTT; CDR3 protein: CASSYRQGPTDTQYF